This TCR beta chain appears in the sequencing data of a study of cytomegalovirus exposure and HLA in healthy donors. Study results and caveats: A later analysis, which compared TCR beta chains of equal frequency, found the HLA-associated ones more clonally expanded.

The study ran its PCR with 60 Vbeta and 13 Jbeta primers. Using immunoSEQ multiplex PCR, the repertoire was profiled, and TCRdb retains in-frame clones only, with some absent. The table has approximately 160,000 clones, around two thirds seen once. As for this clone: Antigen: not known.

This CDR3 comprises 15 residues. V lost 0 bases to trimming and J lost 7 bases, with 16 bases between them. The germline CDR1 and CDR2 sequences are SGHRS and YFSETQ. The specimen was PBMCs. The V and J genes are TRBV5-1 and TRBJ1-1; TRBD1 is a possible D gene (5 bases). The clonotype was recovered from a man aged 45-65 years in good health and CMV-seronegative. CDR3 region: CASSLGGDGGIEAFF. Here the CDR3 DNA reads TGCGCCAGCAGCTTGGGGGGGGACGGGGGTATTGAAGCTTTCTTT.